This T cell receptor (beta chain) was obtained from a study of PD-1 blockade in classical Hodgkin lymphoma. Clones were read by immunoSEQ multiplex PCR, and TCRdb kept only the in-frame ones, dropping some. This table has 11,000 to 15,000 clones, 81% appearing once. Following autologous stem cell transplantation, relapse occurred in every patient, and exposure to brentuximab vedotin varied. The receptor comes from a human donor with classical Hodgkin lymphoma. This material consisted of peripheral blood mononuclear cells (PBMCs), taken at baseline.

Here the CDR3 reads CASSVLQGGQGEEAFF. In DNA form, the CDR3 reads TGTGCCAGCAGCGTACTCCAGGGGGGACAGGGGGAGGAGGCTTTCTTT. The rearrangement uses TRBV7-2 and TRBJ1-1; 11 nucleotides agree with TRBD1. Germline V CDR1 and CDR2: SGHTA, FQGNSA. V shed 5 bases, J shed 11 bases, and the junction held 16 bases outside the gene matches. The CDR3 loop spans 16 amino acids.